This paragraph covers one T cell receptor (beta chain) sequence. All donors participated as healthy donors of bone marrow. V was pared by 0 bases and J by 5 bases, with 14 bases between. The CDR3 loop spans 16 amino acids. Germline V gene data show CDR1 as LNHNV and CDR2 as YYDKDF (reference sequence). The sample is drawn from a study of cytomegalovirus exposure and HLA in healthy donors. Study-wide background: Roughly 80 million unique TCRs from HLA-typed donors made up an early data release.

Primers for the PCR totalled 60 Vbeta and 13 Jbeta. Measured with immunoSEQ multiplex PCR; TCRdb has only the in-frame clones, and not every one. The sample includes some 190,000 clones, roughly 82% of them seen just once. The sequenced sample consisted of PBMCs. The chain links TRBV15 to TRBJ1-5; a possible D gene is TRBD1 (6 bases). The source is a man aged 35 to 55 in good health and CMV-seronegative. The CDR3 here is CATSRDFRTADQPQHF. DNA for the CDR3: TGTGCCACCAGCAGAGATTTTAGGACAGCTGATCAGCCCCAGCATTTT.